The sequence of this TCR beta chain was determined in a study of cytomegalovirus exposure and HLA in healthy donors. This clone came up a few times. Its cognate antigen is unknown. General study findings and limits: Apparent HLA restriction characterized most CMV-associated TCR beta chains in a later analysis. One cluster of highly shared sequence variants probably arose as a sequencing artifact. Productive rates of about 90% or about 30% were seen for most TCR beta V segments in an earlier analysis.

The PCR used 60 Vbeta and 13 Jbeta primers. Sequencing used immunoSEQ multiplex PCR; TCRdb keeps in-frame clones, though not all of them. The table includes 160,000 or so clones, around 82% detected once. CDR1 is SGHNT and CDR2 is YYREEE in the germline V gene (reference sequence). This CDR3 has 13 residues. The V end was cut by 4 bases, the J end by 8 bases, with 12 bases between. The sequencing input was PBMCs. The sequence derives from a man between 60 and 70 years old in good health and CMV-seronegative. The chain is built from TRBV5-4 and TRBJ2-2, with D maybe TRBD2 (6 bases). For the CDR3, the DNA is TGTGCCAGCAGCCCCGTGGGGGGAGGGGAGCTGTTTTTT. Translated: CASSPVGGGELFF.